The 20 T cell receptor beta chains below all came from one sample that was sequenced in a study of cytomegalovirus exposure and HLA in healthy donors. The PCR made use of 60 Vbeta and 13 Jbeta primers. Sequenced by immunoSEQ multiplex PCR; TCRdb stores in-frame clones only, minus some. This sample yields about 120,000 clones, of which roughly 80% are seen a single time; approximately 4% belongs to the top ten. The material sequenced was PBMCs. These receptors were obtained from a man younger than 35 in good health and CMV-seropositive.

The V gene is TRBV6-1, the J gene TRBJ2-2; weak D call: TRBD1 (5 bases). Per germline, CDR1 MNHNS and CDR2 SASEGT. The ends were cut back, 8 bases at V and 3 bases at J, with 13 bases in the middle. The CDR3 extends over 14 amino acids. In nucleotides, the CDR3 is TGTGCCAGCCGACCGGAAGGGGACACCGGGGAGCTGTTTTTT. Translating gives CASRPEGDTGELFF.

The chain employs TRBV6-5 and TRBJ1-4; TRBD1 matches 9 bases. Germline V gene sequence: CDR1 MNHEY, CDR2 SVGAGI. CDR3 length: 14 residues. V gave up 5 bases and J gave up 4 bases; unmatched junction bases: 2. Here the CDR3 reads CASSGDRVNEKLFF. For the CDR3, the DNA is TGTGCCAGCAGTGGGGACAGGGTTAATGAAAAACTGTTTTTT.

This rearrangement joins TRBV5-4 to TRBJ1-1; unclear D gene. This CDR3 contains 14 residues. The V gene lost 4 bases and the J gene lost 1 base, with 11 bases spanning the gap. Germline V lookup: CDR1 SGHNT, CDR2 YYREEE (reference sequence). The CDR3 coding sequence is TGTGCCAGCAGCCTGGGCGGTGCGAACACTGAAGCTTTCTTT. Translated, it gives CASSLGGANTEAFF.

The chain couples TRBV7-9 to TRBJ2-7, with a possible D match to TRBD1 (6 bases). Germline values: CDR1 SEHNR, CDR2 FQNEAQ (reference sequence). Trimming cost V 0 bases and J 2 bases, with 8 bases left between them. CDR3 size: 14 residues. CDR3 DNA sequence: TGTGCCAGCAGCTTAGCCCCAGGGGCCTACGAGCAGTACTTC. Its protein is CASSLAPGAYEQYF.

V gene TRBV7-9 combines with J gene TRBJ1-6, with unresolved D. The CDR3 is 15 residues long. The V gene's germline CDR1 is SEHNR and CDR2 FQNEAQ (reference sequence). V was shortened by 1 base and J by 0 bases, with 4 bases between the two germline ends. This chain's CDR3 is CASSLGSSYNSPLHF. CDR3 bases: TGTGCCAGCAGCTTAGGCAGCTCCTATAATTCACCCCTCCACTTT.

The V call is TRBV29-1, the J call TRBJ2-1; 8 bases agree with TRBD1. The CDR3 totals 12 residues. CDR1 is SQVTM, CDR2 ANQGSEA, per germline. Trimming cost V 7 bases and J 6 bases; bases outside gene matches: 5. CDR3 in amino acids: CSDTGGFNEQFF. The CDR3 nucleotides read TGCAGCGATACAGGGGGTTTCAATGAGCAGTTCTTC.

The chain employs TRBV5-1 and TRBJ2-7; tentative D call: TRBD1 (6 bases). The CDR3 is 16 amino acids. The germline CDR1 and CDR2 sequences are SGHRS and YFSETQ. The V end lost 4 bases, the J end lost 6 bases, and 23 bases lay between the germline ends. The CDR3 sequence is CASSLFAMTQGFEQYF. The CDR3 coding sequence is TGCGCCAGCAGCCTCTTTGCGATGACACAGGGATTCGAGCAGTACTTC.

J is TRBJ1-4 and V is TRBV30; D is undetermined. The CDR3 length is 15 residues. The V end lost 0 bases, the J end lost 4 bases, and 12 bases lay between the germline ends. The germline V gene encodes CDR1 GTSNPN and CDR2 SVGIG (reference sequence). DNA for the CDR3: TGTGCCTGGAGTGTACTGGGCCAGTATAATGAAAAACTGTTTTTT. Translating it yields CAWSVLGQYNEKLFF.

This sequence joins TRBV2 and TRBJ2-1; TRBD2 aligns across 12 bases. Germline V gene lookup returns CDR1 SNHLY and CDR2 FYNNEI. This CDR3 spans 14 amino acids. V shed 10 bases and J 4 bases; nucleotides not matched to a gene: 5. CDR3 residues: CATRGTSGYNEQFF. The DNA for the CDR3 is TGTGCCACCAGGGGGACTAGCGGGTACAATGAGCAGTTCTTC.

This clone showed up just a few times. This chain uses TRBV5-6 with TRBJ1-1; D perhaps matches TRBD1 (6 bases). Trimming stripped 0 bases from V and 1 base from J, with 10 bases between. Germline V gene lookup returns CDR1 SGHDT and CDR2 YYEEEE. CDR3 size: 15 residues. CDR3 coding DNA: TGTGCCAGCAGCTTGGAGGGGGGGGCGAACACTGAAGCTTTCTTT. Translation gives CASSLEGGANTEAFF.

V gene TRBV7-8 combines with J gene TRBJ2-1; D ambiguous. Germline lookup yields CDR1 SGHVS and CDR2 FQNEAQ. The CDR3 consists of 18 residues. Trimming shortened V by 3 bases and J by 10 bases, and 28 bases separated the two germline ends. Here the CDR3 reads CASSFKPSSPRNNWEQFF. The CDR3 bases are TGTGCCAGCAGCTTCAAACCTAGTTCGCCCCGGAATAATTGGGAGCAGTTCTTC.

This clone was seen only once. The J gene is TRBJ1-2, the V gene TRBV5-6, with D maybe TRBD1 (6 bases). The germline gives CDR1 SGHDT, CDR2 YYEEEE. The CDR3 runs to 19 residues. The germline V and J ends were trimmed by 0 bases and 4 bases, with 25 bases remaining between them. The CDR3: CASSLERSANPTGGYGYTF. The CDR3 nucleotides read TGTGCCAGCAGCTTGGAACGAAGTGCTAACCCGACAGGCGGCTATGGCTACACCTTC. Full variable domain (remainder filled in from reference TRBV5-6 and TRBJ1-2): DAGVTQSPTHLIKTRGQQVTLRCSPKSGHDTVSWYQQALGQGPQFIFQYYEEEERQRGNFPDRFSGHQFPNYSSELNVNALLLGDSALYLCASSLERSANPTGGYGYTFGSGTRLTVV.

With regard to this clone: At one end the junction does not follow the germline gene, possibly because of a read error. The CDR3 nucleotides are TGTGCCAGCAGTTCTCTAAAACAGGGGGCCACTGGAACCTTT. Protein: CASSSLKQGATGTF. This chain uses TRBV27 with TRBJ1-1, with 9 bases aligning to TRBD1. The CDR3 is made up of 14 amino acids. Germline V gene sequence: CDR1 MNHEY, CDR2 SMNVEV (reference sequence).

The CDR3 region has the DNA TGTGCCAGCAAAAACTCGGGGTCCGATACGCAGTATTTT. Amino acids: CASKNSGSDTQYF. The V and J genes are TRBV7-2 and TRBJ2-3; perhaps TRBD2 as D (5 bases). There are 13 residues in the CDR3. Germline CDR1 SGHTA, CDR2 FQGNSA. Trimming removed 7 bases at V and 6 bases at J, with 14 bases between. Complete variable domain (other parts from reference TRBV7-2 and TRBJ2-3): GAGVSQSPSNKVTEKGKDVELRCDPISGHTALYWYRQSLGQGLEFLIYFQGNSAPDKSGLPSDRFSAERTGGSVSTLTIQRTQQEDSAVYLCASKNSGSDTQYFGPGTRLTVL.

CDR3 in amino acids: CASRETGVYYGYTF. CDR3 DNA sequence: TGTGCCAGCAGGGAGACAGGGGTCTATTATGGCTACACCTTC. V and J are TRBV5-6 and TRBJ1-2; 8 nucleotides match TRBD1. V was clipped by 5 bases and J by 5 bases; unmatched bases: 8. The CDR3 is 14 residues long. Germline V gene lookup returns CDR1 SGHDT and CDR2 YYEEEE.

The chain employs TRBV7-9 and TRBJ1-4; D perhaps matches TRBD1 (5 bases). This CDR3 is built from 15 residues. Germline CDR1 and CDR2: SEHNR and FQNEAQ (reference sequence). Trimming took off 5 bases at V and 14 bases at J, with 24 bases between the two ends. In nucleotides, the CDR3 is TGTGCCAGCAGCGAACTACAGGACCTACGCCTAGGCCTGTTTTTT. Protein sequence: CASSELQDLRLGLFF.

This chain uses TRBV7-9 with TRBJ1-3; no clear D gene. The CDR3 contains 16 residues. The V end lost 6 bases, the J end lost 2 bases, and 17 bases lay between the germline ends. Per the germline V gene, CDR1 is SEHNR and CDR2 is FQNEAQ (reference sequence). In DNA, the CDR3 is TGTGCCAGCAGTCACAGCGGGGTACACCCTGGAAACACCATATATTTT. Protein sequence: CASSHSGVHPGNTIYF.

J is TRBJ1-2 and V is TRBV2, with a weak D call TRBD1 (6 bases). Trimming stripped 5 bases from V and 5 bases from J, with 9 bases between. The CDR3 spans 12 residues. Germline V gene data show CDR1 as SNHLY and CDR2 as FYNNEI. This chain's CDR3 is CASSWDKYGYTF. In DNA, the CDR3 is TGTGCCAGCAGTTGGGACAAGTATGGCTACACCTTC.

The genes are TRBV6-1 and TRBJ2-2, with 8 bases that match TRBD1. CDR1 MNHNS and CDR2 SASEGT come from the germline V gene. V gave up 2 bases and J gave up 6 bases; unmatched junction bases: 8. The CDR3 loop spans 16 amino acids. CDR3 DNA: TGTGCCAGCAGTGAACAGCCAGGGGGCTGGCCCGGGGAGCTGTTTTTT. This sequence encodes CASSEQPGGWPGELFF.

The V call is TRBV27, the J call TRBJ2-1; TRBD2 aligns across 8 bases. CDR1 and CDR2 from the germline V gene are MNHEY and SMNVEV (reference sequence). V dropped 8 bases and J dropped 0; count of bases not matched to a gene: 3. The CDR3 is 14 amino acids. CDR3 nucleotides: TGTGCCAGCTCCGGGAGGGCCTCCTACAATGAGCAGTTCTTC. It specifies CASSGRASYNEQFF.